This T cell receptor (beta chain) was captured in a study of OX40 agonist ivuxolimab in advanced cancers. Regarding the research as a whole: Ivuxolimab, which targeted the costimulatory receptor OX40 (CD134), was an agonistic, fully human IgG2 monoclonal antibody. Of the roughly 54 patients in dose escalation, about 19 had hepatocellular carcinoma, around 15 had melanoma, 9 had renal cell carcinoma and 9 had head and neck cancer. Intravenous ivuxolimab was administered to patients every 2 weeks at six dose levels: 0.01, 0.1, 0.3, 1.5, 3 and 10 mg/kg. Peripheral TCRbeta sequencing aimed to test whether ivuxolimab altered TCR sequence diversity and caused clonal T-cell expansion. A male proportion of almost 85% and a mean age of roughly 58 years, ranging from roughly 23 to 90, were recorded for the dose-escalation cohort. Patients were allowed to have had prior anti-PD-1, anti-PD-L1 or anti-CTLA-4 therapy, and 40% to 45% of the dose-escalation patients had previously received checkpoint inhibitors. Partial responses were achieved by three dose-escalation patients, of whom one had hepatocellular carcinoma and two had cutaneous melanoma. The paper reports the monotherapy dose-escalation portion (N of about 47 patients) of the phase I ivuxolimab trial. Points the paper makes about the study in general: In the 0.1-3.0 mg/kg groups, partial responders were among the patients with the lowest normalized peripheral clonal expansion, particularly in CD8+ T cells. Low levels of normalized T-cell clonal expansion were also seen in some patients who did not respond. After ivuxolimab, more expanded clones were found on average in CD8+ T cells than in CD4+ T cells. At doses from 0.1 to 3.0 mg/kg, clonal expansion was seen in both CD4+ and CD8+ blood T cells between baseline and week 6. Antigen specificity was not determined for the clonally expanded peripheral T cells.

On this clone itself: Its antigen has not been determined. Base qualities are not provided; no much larger clone lies one nucleotide away.

Genomic DNA was extracted from sorted cells for sequencing of the TCRbeta CDR3 region. The immunoSEQ Assay was used to sequence the TCRbeta CDR3 regions. TCRdb provides this immuneACCESS table in a form limited to in-frame rearrangements. Some clones are lacking; in checked studies, under half of them reflect an unresolved V gene, and why the rest are absent is not known. This sample holds 50,000 to 75,000 clones; more than 80% were observed only once. Roughly an eighth of the sample goes to the ten largest clones. Taken from the germline V gene (reference sequence), the CDR1 and CDR2 loops are WNHNN and SYGVQD. V was cut back by 6 bases and J by 13 bases, leaving a gap of 13 bases between them. From the cysteine up to the phenylalanine, the CDR3 has a length of 11 residues. CDR3 DNA is the only sequence kept; it has 33 bases, read in frame from the first base. Patients with a history of autoimmune disease or receiving systemic immunosuppression were excluded from the trial. In every dose cohort, peripheral blood was drawn for TCR sequencing at baseline, cycle 4 day 1, and cycle 7 day 1. Samples were obtained from an open-label, multicenter, first-in-human phase I dose-escalation trial of ivuxolimab. Adults with locally advanced or metastatic head and neck squamous cell, hepatocellular, melanoma or renal cell carcinoma were enrolled in the trial. CD4+ and CD8+ T cells were sorted separately from peripheral blood before TCR sequencing.

The receptor was isolated from an adult with an advanced solid tumor such as melanoma, head and neck, liver or kidney cancer. The sequence joins TRBV10-1 to TRBJ2-1; the D gene could be TRBD1 or TRBD2, each one agreeing over 6 bases. Sample: CD4+ or CD8+ T cells sorted from blood, taken in a trial of the OX40 agonist ivuxolimab. The CDR3: CASSEGGIQFF. In nucleotide form, the sequence is TGCGCCAGCAGCGAGGGGGGAATCCAGTTCTTC.